This T cell receptor beta chain was profiled in a study of blood T cell repertoires in COVID-19 (dated by TCRdb to the early 2020s). For the study in its entirety: The collaborator samples originated in the United States, Italy and Spain and spanned the acute and convalescent phases of COVID-19. The prospective study material was composed of cDNA or gDNA derived from T cells, B-cell-depleted T cells, or PBMCs. The samples were drawn from the first 160 participants of the ongoing ImmuneRACE study and from 950 to 1,500 subjects provided by 6 global collaborators. Where HLA class I and class II types were available, the types were taken from metadata supplied by the sample provider, not from assay-based typing. A de-identified subject ID, COVID-19 status, age in years and sex were almost always included in the sample metadata. Subjects who had been exposed to COVID-19, were actively infected with it, or had recovered from it provided the deeply sampled blood TCRbeta repertoires that made up the dataset. The repertoires were made available in a free public database intended to serve as a resource for research on the immune response to SARS-CoV-2. The research as a whole found: Clinical and demographic metadata were provided uncurated, with the amount varying by source and participant.

Collaborating institutions collected whole blood in K2EDTA tubes following their own protocols. For TCRbeta analysis, collaborator samples were shipped as frozen whole blood, as isolated PBMCs, or as DNA extracted from either sample type. The CDR3 holds 16 amino acids from the cysteine to the phenylalanine. The read is trimmed to its CDR3 DNA, 48 bases read in frame from base 1. The germline V gene (reference sequence) gives CDR1 as WNHNN and CDR2 as SYGVQD. Trimming takes 0 bases off V and 5 bases off J; junction bases not matched to a gene: 10. This clone appeared many times. The target of this receptor is not known. Within one base of it there is no much larger clone, and no base qualities were kept. TCRbeta CDR3 regions were amplified from genomic DNA by means of the immunoSEQ Assay, a bias-controlled multiplex PCR. Turning to the authors' computational methods: Within the assay, amplification of reference gene primers was used to estimate how many nucleated cells each sample contained. To quantify the absolute abundance of each unique TCRbeta CDR3 rearrangement, sequence reads were collapsed and filtered. Productive Simpson clonality was computed per sample as the square root of Simpson's diversity index over productive rearrangements. The table comes from immuneACCESS by way of TCRdb, which keeps in-frame sequences with V and J called. Part of the clones is missing from these tables; in studies checked, under half for an unresolved V gene and the rest for unknown reasons. The D gene and trimming were derived from the DNA, and the V and J assignments and clone size from that table. This sample holds approximately 70,000 clones; 88% were observed only once. The top ten clonotypes cover just over 5% of the sample.

Sequencing input: peripheral blood. The sequence links TRBV10-1 to TRBJ2-7; TRBD1 agrees with 7 junctional bases. The clonotype originates from a human donor in a cohort sampled during active COVID-19. The nucleotide sequence reads as follows: TGCGCCAGCAGTGAGTCACGGGCAGGGGGTTATAACGAGCAGTACTTC. This is translated as CASSESRAGGYNEQYF.